This record looks at one T cell receptor beta chain sequence and its context. The data were taken from a study of Ad26.COV2.S vaccination and SARS-CoV-2 variants. The protocol was immunoSEQ multiplex PCR, while the TCRdb copy is restricted to in-frame clones and leaves out a portion. There are around 450,000 clones in the sample; 75% to 90% occur only once, and about 2.5% lies in the top ten. V lost 8 bases and J lost 0, with 11 bases in between. CDR1 is WNHNN, CDR2 SYGVQD, per germline (reference sequence). This CDR3 comprises 14 residues. Treatment of the sample: around 19 received Ad26.COV2.S at low or high dose, single or two shots; about 5 received placebo; per-sample allocation not given. Sampling was performed 63 days after the first vaccine or placebo injection.

The chain has TRBV10-1 and TRBJ2-4; D might be TRBD1 or TRBD2, each matching 5 bases. This TCR derives from a person between 18 and 65 years old who received the Ad26.COV2.S COVID-19 vaccine or a placebo. Sequenced here: peripheral blood, sampled in a trial of Ad26.COV2.S vaccine versus placebo. DNA for the CDR3: TGCGCCAGCCGGACGGGGCAAGCCAAAAACATTCAGTACTTC. Protein sequence: CASRTGQAKNIQYF.